The text below deals with one T cell receptor beta chain. The CDR3 regions of TCR beta were amplified from RNA transcripts. The HTBI primer set served for first-round RT-PCR of the TCR CDR3. TCRdb redid the calling of the multiplex PCR reads with MiXCR, one entry per CDR3 protein. Found here are about 720,000 distinct CDR3 sequences, over 15% of them singletons; the top ten hold about a sixth. Trimming pared 5 bases from V and 7 bases from J, leaving 12 bases between. The length of the CDR3 is 12 residues. CDR1 and CDR2 (germline): MNHEY, SMNVEV (reference sequence). The data belong to a study of T cells in Graves' hyperthyroidism and ophthalmopathy.

The specimen sequenced was blood. The receptor was isolated from a woman in her 50s with Graves' hyperthyroidism that later progressed to Graves' ophthalmopathy. V is TRBV27 and J is TRBJ2-7; D perhaps matches TRBD2 (5 bases). This chain's CDR3 is CASSTRDMEQYF. The CDR3 region has the DNA TGTGCCAGCAGTACTCGGGATATGGAGCAGTACTTC.